Below are 26 T cell receptor beta chains sequenced from a single sample in a study of T cells in Graves' hyperthyroidism and ophthalmopathy. Amplified TCR beta CDR3 regions derived from RNA transcripts. HTBI primers were the set used in a first-round RT-PCR of the TCR CDR3. Via MiXCR, TCRdb re-called the multiplex PCR reads, giving one row per CDR3 protein. The sample has approximately 870,000 distinct CDR3 sequences; over 35% are singletons. Input material: blood. Receptors originate from a man aged 18-30 years with Graves' hyperthyroidism.

Ten or more counts support this clonotype. The V call is TRBV20-1, the J call TRBJ1-1; D uncertain. Trimming took off 3 bases at V and 5 bases at J, with 10 bases between the two ends. CDR3 length equals 12 residues. From germline, CDR1 is DFQATT and CDR2 SNEGSKA (reference sequence). CDR3 bases: TGCAGTGCTAGCAGGAGGTTAACTGAAGCTTTCTTT. Translation: CSASRRLTEAFF.

This clonotype appeared many times. The J gene is TRBJ1-6, the V gene TRBV19; a possible D gene is TRBD1 (5 bases). Germline-derived CDR1 and CDR2 are LNHDA and SQIVND (reference sequence). The CDR3 totals 14 residues. V lost 3 bases and J 10 bases, leaving 13 bases between the germline ends. The CDR3: CASSIGPGSSPLHF. The CDR3 DNA sequence: TGTGCCAGTAGTATTGGTCCAGGGAGCTCACCCCTCCACTTT.

The chain combines TRBV10-3 with TRBJ2-5, with 7 bases identical to TRBD1. This CDR3 is built from 16 residues. Germline V lookup: CDR1 ENHRY, CDR2 SYGVKD. The trim removed 4 bases at V and 5 bases at J, leaving 13 bases unmatched. CDR3 residues: CAISGDRITRTETQYF. CDR3 DNA sequence: TGTGCCATCAGTGGGGACAGAATAACCAGGACGGAGACCCAGTACTTC.

There are a few counts of this clonotype. The J gene is TRBJ2-7, the V gene TRBV20-1; 12 bases match TRBD2. Per germline, CDR1 DFQATT and CDR2 SNEGSKA (reference sequence). V dropped 0 bases and J dropped 4; count of bases not matched to a gene: 7. CDR3 length: 16 amino acids. CDR3 nucleotides: TGCAGTGCTAGAGATTTTTCTAGCGGGGGGGCATACGAGCAGTACTTC. The encoded protein is CSARDFSSGGAYEQYF.

This clonotype occurred many times. As DNA, the CDR3 is TGTGCCATCAGTGAAGGGCAGATGTCCTACGAGCAGTACTTC. Protein sequence: CAISEGQMSYEQYF. The V and J genes are TRBV10-3 and TRBJ2-7; D remains unclear. CDR3 length equals 14 residues. Germline-derived CDR1 and CDR2 are ENHRY and SYGVKD. The germline V and J ends were trimmed by 3 bases and 1 base, with 10 bases remaining between them.

The chain carries TRBV7-9 and TRBJ2-5, with TRBD1 matching over 7 bases. CDR3 length equals 13 residues. The germline V gene encodes CDR1 SEHNR and CDR2 FQNEAQ (reference sequence). V was pared by 3 bases and J by 9 bases, with 7 bases of the junction left unmatched. The CDR3 DNA is TGTGCCAGCAGCTTTACAGACAGGGCGGCCCAGTACTTC. This codes for CASSFTDRAAQYF. The full variable domain, in which reference TRBV7-9 and TRBJ2-5 provide the parts outside the CDR3, is DTGVSQNPRHKITKRGQNVTFRCDPISEHNRLYWYRQTLGQGPEFLTYFQNEAQLEKSRLLSDRFSAERPKGSFSTLEIQRTEQGDSAMYLCASSFTDRAAQYFGPGTRLLVL.

This clonotype was detected many times. V gene TRBV20-1 combines with J gene TRBJ1-4; 7 bases map to TRBD1. The CDR3 spans 13 residues. Germline V gene data show CDR1 as DFQATT and CDR2 as SNEGSKA (reference sequence). Losses at the gene ends were 6 bases for V and 8 bases for J; bases not matched to a gene: 9. As DNA, the CDR3 is TGCAGTGCGCCTACAGGGGCCAACGAAAAACTGTTTTTT. This encodes CSAPTGANEKLFF.

With respect to this clonotype: Being one base from a much bigger clone, this may be a read error. The rearrangement uses TRBV10-3 and TRBJ2-7, with D uncertain. The CDR3 is 12 amino acids. Between the trimmed V and J ends, which lost 7 bases and 3 bases, there was a span of 10 bases. CDR1 is ENHRY, CDR2 SYGVKD, per germline. CDR3: CAINDGSYEQYF. As DNA, the CDR3 is TGTGCCATCAACGACGGCAGCTACGAGCAGTACTTC.

This clonotype was seen many times. This chain connects TRBV10-3 to TRBJ2-7; D remains unclear. The CDR3 is made up of 11 amino acids. Trimming pared 6 bases from V and 4 bases from J, leaving 7 bases between. Germline values: CDR1 ENHRY, CDR2 SYGVKD. The CDR3 bases are TGTGCCATCAGAGAAATTTACGAGCAGTACTTC. It codes for CAIREIYEQYF.

Note on this clonotype: Germline is not matched at one junction end, which may reflect a read error. The chain links TRBV9 to TRBJ2-5; perhaps TRBD2 as D (6 bases). Per the germline V gene, CDR1 is SGDLS and CDR2 is YYNGEE. The length of the CDR3 is 15 residues. Written as DNA, the CDR3 is TGTGCCAGCAACGTAGACGGGAGCCTCCAAGAGACCCAGTACTTC. Translated, it gives CASNVDGSLQETQYF.

In this sample, this clonotype turned up many times. The gene calls are TRBV19 and TRBJ1-5, with 9 bases fitting TRBD1. Germline V CDR1 and CDR2: LNHDA, SQIVND (reference sequence). This CDR3 contains 16 residues. J lost 1 base, V lost 6 bases, and 7 bases had no gene match. The DNA for the CDR3 is TGTGCCAGTAGGGACAGGGGCGGGATGAGCAATCAGCCCCAGCATTTT. This encodes CASRDRGGMSNQPQHF. Full variable domain (outside the CDR3, taken from reference TRBV19 and TRBJ1-5): DGGITQSPKYLFRKEGQNVTLSCEQNLNHDAMYWYRQDPGQGLRLIYYSQIVNDFQKGDIAEGYSVSREKKESFPLTVTSAQKNPTAFYLCASRDRGGMSNQPQHFGDGTRLSIL.

This clonotype was counted at least ten times. The gene calls are TRBV7-2 and TRBJ1-2, with 7 bases aligning to TRBD1. Unmatched junction bases numbered 17, after V lost 5 bases and J lost 8 bases. The CDR3 has 16 residues. Germline lookup yields CDR1 SGHTA and CDR2 FQGNSA. The CDR3 is CASSSRQGAVSRGYTF. CDR3 nucleotides: TGTGCCAGCAGCAGCAGACAGGGAGCTGTGTCGAGGGGCTACACCTTC. Full variable domain (outside the CDR3, taken from reference TRBV7-2 and TRBJ1-2): GAGVSQSPSNKVTEKGKDVELRCDPISGHTALYWYRQSLGQGLEFLIYFQGNSAPDKSGLPSDRFSAERTGGSVSTLTIQRTQQEDSAVYLCASSSRQGAVSRGYTFGSGTRLTVV.

The V call is TRBV20-1, the J call TRBJ2-7; a weak D match, TRBD1 (6 bases). There are 14 residues in the CDR3. Trimming shortened V by 4 bases and J by 1 base, and 14 bases separated the two germline ends. CDR1 DFQATT and CDR2 SNEGSKA come from the germline V gene (reference sequence). The CDR3 region has the DNA TGCAGTGCTAATGCTGAGGGGGTGTCCTACGAGCAGTACTTC. The encoded protein is CSANAEGVSYEQYF.

Details on this clonotype: This clone may be a read error of a much larger clone one base away. The chain employs TRBV15 and TRBJ2-5; 12 bases are shared with TRBD2. This CDR3 contains 17 residues. Germline values: CDR1 LNHNV, CDR2 YYDKDF (reference sequence). This chain's CDR3 is CVTSREASGGARETQYF. In DNA form, the CDR3 reads TGTGTCACCAGCAGAGAGGCTAGCGGGGGGGCCCGGGAGACCCAGTACTTC. Using reference TRBV15 and TRBJ2-5 for the parts outside the CDR3, the full variable domain is DAMVIQNPRYQVTQFGKPVTLSCSQTLNHNVMYWYQQKSSQAPKLLFHYYDKDFNNEADTPDNFQSRRPNTSFCFLDIRSPGLGDTAMYLCVTSREASGGARETQYFGPGTRLLVL.

This clonotype occurred a few times. J is TRBJ2-7 and V is TRBV5-1, with 13 bases identical to TRBD2. The CDR3 is 16 residues long. The trim removed 4 bases at V and 7 bases at J, leaving 11 bases unmatched. The germline gives CDR1 SGHRS, CDR2 YFSETQ. In DNA, the CDR3 is TGCGCCAGCAGCCCCGGGACTAGCGGGGTCCTGATGGAGCAGTACTTC. Amino acids: CASSPGTSGVLMEQYF.

V usage is TRBV29-1 and J usage is TRBJ1-4, with a weak D call TRBD1 (5 bases). The V and J ends lost 3 bases and 8 bases respectively, with 13 bases between them. Germline V gene lookup returns CDR1 SQVTM and CDR2 ANQGSEA. This CDR3 is built from 13 residues. The chain's CDR3 is CSVEEGLGEKLFF. As DNA, the CDR3 is TGCAGCGTTGAGGAGGGACTTGGAGAAAAACTGTTTTTT. Filled out from reference TRBV29-1 and TRBJ1-4, the complete variable domain reads SAVISQKPSRDICQRGTSLTIQCQVDSQVTMMFWYRQQPGQSLTLIATANQGSEATYESGFVIDKFPISRPNLTFSTLTVSNMSPEDSSIYLCSVEEGLGEKLFFGSGTQLSVL.

The chain couples TRBV9 to TRBJ1-5; TRBD1 is a possible D gene (5 bases). Trimming stripped 0 bases from V and 4 bases from J, with 8 bases between. The CDR3 has 14 amino acids. Germline-derived CDR1 and CDR2 are SGDLS and YYNGEE. Here the CDR3 reads CASSVDQGNQPQHF. In nucleotides, the CDR3 is TGTGCCAGCAGCGTAGATCAGGGAAATCAGCCCCAGCATTTT.

This chain joins TRBV6-5 and TRBJ2-7; D possibly uses TRBD1 or TRBD2 (5 bases each). The V gene's germline CDR1 is MNHEY and CDR2 SVGAGI. This CDR3 spans 14 amino acids. Trimming cost V 6 bases and J 1 base, with 13 bases left between them. The CDR3 nucleotides read TGTGCCAGCAGCCCGGGGCACGGTTCCTACGAGCAGTACTTC. Amino acid sequence: CASSPGHGSYEQYF.

This clonotype was recorded only once. This chain links TRBV14 with TRBJ2-7; 8 bases agree with TRBD1. CDR3 length: 15 amino acids. Germline CDR1 and CDR2: SGHDN and FVKESK. V trimming: 5 bases; J trimming: 5 bases; junction bases outside the gene matches: 11. The CDR3 spells CASSYGQGQSHEQYF. Here the CDR3 DNA reads TGTGCCAGCAGCTACGGACAGGGCCAGTCCCACGAGCAGTACTTC.

This clonotype was seen many times. V is TRBV7-9 and J is TRBJ2-7; the D call may be TRBD1 or TRBD2 (5 bases each). CDR3 length: 15 residues. Germline CDR1 reads SEHNR; CDR2 reads FQNEAQ (reference sequence). The germline V and J ends were trimmed by 2 bases and 5 bases, with 16 bases remaining between them. The CDR3 region has the DNA TGTGCCAGCAGCTTACCTGAGCGTCGGGACGACGAGCAGTACTTC. Residues: CASSLPERRDDEQYF. The full variable domain, completed using reference TRBV7-9 and TRBJ2-7, is DTGVSQNPRHKITKRGQNVTFRCDPISEHNRLYWYRQTLGQGPEFLTYFQNEAQLEKSRLLSDRFSAERPKGSFSTLEIQRTEQGDSAMYLCASSLPERRDDEQYFGPGTRLTVT.

This clonotype was counted many times. This chain links TRBV15 with TRBJ1-4; no clear D gene. Deletions cut 1 base from V and 8 bases from J, with 8 bases between. The CDR3 loop spans 13 amino acids. CDR1 and CDR2 (germline): LNHNV, YYDKDF (reference sequence). CDR3 bases: TGTGCCACCAGCAGAGGATTTAGCGAAAAACTGTTTTTT. Translated, it gives CATSRGFSEKLFF.

In this sample, this clonotype turned up many times. The rearrangement joins TRBV15 to TRBJ1-3; D is undetermined. The CDR3 has 16 residues. Trimming shortened V by 0 bases and J by 1 base, and 10 bases separated the two germline ends. Looked up from germline, CDR1 is LNHNV and CDR2 is YYDKDF (reference sequence). CDR3 residues: CATSRERSRSGNTIYF. CDR3 in DNA: TGTGCCACCAGCAGAGAACGTAGCAGGTCTGGAAACACCATATATTTT. Using reference TRBV15 and TRBJ1-3 for the parts outside the CDR3, the full variable domain is DAMVIQNPRYQVTQFGKPVTLSCSQTLNHNVMYWYQQKSSQAPKLLFHYYDKDFNNEADTPDNFQSRRPNTSFCFLDIRSPGLGDTAMYLCATSRERSRSGNTIYFGEGSWLTVV.

About this clonotype: A much larger clone differs by one base, so this may be a read error. The CDR3 carries no conserved terminal phenylalanine or tryptophan, so it likely arises from a read error. The rearrangement links TRBV7-2 to TRBJ1-1; the D gene is possibly TRBD1 (5 bases). CDR1 and CDR2 (germline): SGHTA, FQGNSA. This CDR3 is built from 14 residues. Trimming left V 2 bases short and J 8 bases short, with 15 bases between. The DNA of the CDR3 is TGTGCCAGCAGCTTAAACCCCTGGGACTTCGAAGCTTTCCTT. This gives the protein CASSLNPWDFEAFL.

This clonotype is a singleton in its sample. The CDR3 here is CSVGSSTDTQYF. In nucleotides, the CDR3 is TGCAGCGTTGGATCTAGCACAGATACGCAGTATTTT. The genes are TRBV29-1 and TRBJ2-3, with D unclear. CDR3 size: 12 residues. Trimming pared 4 bases from V and 0 bases from J, leaving 5 bases between. Germline V gene sequence: CDR1 SQVTM, CDR2 ANQGSEA.

In its sample, this clonotype was seen many times. The rearrangement joins TRBV6-5 to TRBJ1-6; 7 bases map to TRBD1. The CDR3 spans 16 residues. J lost 5 bases, V lost 5 bases, and 9 bases had no gene match. The germline CDR1 and CDR2 sequences are MNHEY and SVGAGI. CDR3 coding DNA: TGTGCCAGCAGTCATAGCTTCGGGACAGATAATTCACCCCTCCACTTT. Protein: CASSHSFGTDNSPLHF.

The chain employs TRBV9 and TRBJ2-2; no clear D. Looked up from germline, CDR1 is SGDLS and CDR2 is YYNGEE. Trimming took off 0 bases at V and 0 bases at J, with 9 bases between the two ends. This CDR3 comprises 16 residues. The CDR3 DNA follows: TGTGCCAGCAGCGTAGCTGGTCGGTCGAACACCGGGGAGCTGTTTTTT. Translation: CASSVAGRSNTGELFF.